Sequencing of this T cell receptor (beta chain) was carried out in a study of blood T cell repertoires in COVID-19. Study background: Samples of COVID-19 (acute and convalescent) were obtained from the United States, Italy and Spain. From T cells, B-cell-depleted T cells, or PBMCs came the material, which was cDNA or gDNA.

In the authors' workflow: Reference gene primers were amplified, and this amplification served to estimate nucleated cell counts. Produced via immunoSEQ multiplex PCR; TCRdb's table is partial and in-frame only. V and J calls and clone size are copied from that table; D and trimming were computed from the DNA. Of fewer than 20,000 clones listed, around 90% are singletons. Trimming removed 9 bases at V and 2 bases at J, with 13 bases between. CDR1 and CDR2 from the germline V gene are MNHEY and SVGAGI. The CDR3 is 13 amino acids. The receptor was derived from a human donor in a cohort sampled during active COVID-19. This chain connects TRBV6-5 to TRBJ1-2; D possibly corresponds to TRBD1 (6 bases). Sequenced: peripheral blood. The CDR3 DNA sequence: TGTGCCAGTAAGAGACAGGACAACTATGGCTACACCTTC. This codes for CASKRQDNYGYTF.